The 25 T cell receptor beta chains presented below share a single source sample, sequenced in a study of T-cell memory formation after mild COVID-19. One entry per CDR3 protein, called by TCRdb with MiXCR from the 5' RACE reads. The profile shows about 150,000 distinct CDR3 sequences, 19% of them singletons. Sequenced sample: PBMCs or a T cell subset sorted from them (not recorded which). The receptors stem from an adult woman who had mild COVID-19 (a few samples of this study predate the infection). Cell type and time point are not known.

The V call is TRBV6-1, the J call TRBJ1-1; possibly TRBD1 for D (5 bases). Germline assignment: CDR1 MNHNS and CDR2 SASEGT. Trimming cost V 5 bases and J 1 base, with 11 bases left between them. This CDR3 has 14 residues. CDR3 in DNA: TGTGCCAGCAGTTACAAGGGGCAGAACACTGAAGCTTTCTTT. It is translated as CASSYKGQNTEAFF.

This clonotype was observed a few times. The chain couples TRBV12-3 or TRBV12-4 to TRBJ2-5; 8 bases are a match to TRBD2. This CDR3 spans 16 amino acids. Trimming cost V 3 bases and J 0 bases; bases outside gene matches: 6. CDR3 in amino acids: CASSFERGTYQETQYF. Written as DNA, the CDR3 is TGTGCCAGCAGTTTTGAGCGGGGGACGTACCAAGAGACCCAGTACTTC.

The gene calls are TRBV6-1 and TRBJ2-3; TRBD1 aligns across 9 bases. Germline V lookup: CDR1 MNHNS, CDR2 SASEGT. With 7 bases clipped from V and 5 bases from J, the junction kept 7 bases outside the gene matches. The CDR3 loop spans 14 amino acids. CDR3 nucleotides: TGTGCCAGCATCCTACAGGGGGCAGGAGATACGCAGTATTTT. It translates to CASILQGAGDTQYF.

This clonotype has more than one count but fewer than ten. This chain joins TRBV20-1 and TRBJ2-3, with a tentative D call TRBD2 (6 bases). Trimming pared 5 bases from V and 6 bases from J, leaving 24 bases between. The CDR3 sequence is 16 residues long. Germline CDR1 DFQATT, CDR2 SNEGSKA (reference sequence). DNA for the CDR3: TGCAGTGCTCGCGGGGTCCGGGGGTTAGTTTCGGATACGCAGTATTTT. Encoded protein: CSARGVRGLVSDTQYF.

The chain carries TRBV12-3 or TRBV12-4 and TRBJ1-1, with D unclear. V was clipped by 6 bases and J by 11 bases, with 13 bases between them. CDR3 size: 11 residues. Here the CDR3 DNA reads TGTGCCAGCAGCCCCGGGAGGGCGGCTTTCTTT. This translates into CASSPGRAAFF.

This chain links TRBV20-1 with TRBJ2-5; D gene uncertain. V dropped 8 bases and J dropped 5 bases, with 12 bases sitting between them. Germline V lookup: CDR1 DFQATT, CDR2 SNEGSKA (reference sequence). CDR3 length equals 11 residues. In DNA form, the CDR3 reads TGCAGTCCTTTAGCCGGGGAGACCCAGTACTTC. Translating it yields CSPLAGETQYF.

The gene calls are TRBV14 and TRBJ2-5; tentative D call: TRBD2 (6 bases). This CDR3 spans 18 amino acids. Per germline, CDR1 SGHDN and CDR2 FVKESK. V lost 0 bases, J lost 2 bases, and 19 bases lay in between. The CDR3 nucleotides are TGTGCCAGCAGCCAAGACTACTATCAGCGGGCGAAACAAGAGACCCAGTACTTC. Protein product: CASSQDYYQRAKQETQYF.

This clonotype was detected a few times. This rearrangement joins TRBV12-3 or TRBV12-4 to TRBJ1-3, with D uncertain. The length of the CDR3 is 15 residues. V was clipped by 6 bases and J by 3 bases, with 15 bases between them. CDR3 DNA: TGTGCCAGCAGCCCCCCTCCGGGCCTTGGAAACACCATATATTTT. Translated: CASSPPPGLGNTIYF.

In this sample, this clonotype turned up a few times. The CDR3: CASSLGASGITDTQYF. The CDR3 DNA reads TGTGCCAGCAGCCTCGGGGCTAGCGGGATCACAGATACGCAGTATTTT. The rearrangement uses TRBV7-6 and TRBJ2-3; TRBD2 matches at 9 bases. CDR3 length equals 16 residues. Germline V gives CDR1 SGHVS, CDR2 FNYEAQ. V shed 5 bases and J 2 bases; nucleotides not matched to a gene: 8.

This clonotype occurred a few times. This chain's CDR3 is CASSPGPPEQYF. The CDR3 bases are TGTGCCAGCAGCCCTGGCCCCCCCGAGCAGTACTTC. V usage is TRBV12-3 or TRBV12-4 and J usage is TRBJ2-7; unclear D gene. The CDR3 extends over 12 amino acids. V was cut by 6 bases and J by 6 bases, with 12 bases left in between.

As to this clonotype: With a much larger clone just one base away, this may be a read error. The chain joins TRBV12-3 or TRBV12-4 to TRBJ2-7; D is unclear. The V end was cut by 3 bases, the J end by 2 bases, with 8 bases between. The CDR3 is made up of 13 amino acids. As DNA, the CDR3 is TGTGCCAGCAGTTTCGTGGGCCCCTACGAGCAGTACTTC. Its protein product is CASSFVGPYEQYF.

The chain joins TRBV6-2 or TRBV6-3 to TRBJ2-2; the match to TRBD1 covers 11 bases. This CDR3 has 16 residues. The germline V gene encodes CDR1 MNHEY and CDR2 SVGEGT. The V gene end was trimmed by 5 bases and the J gene end by 1 base; junction bases not matched to a gene: 3. In DNA form, the CDR3 reads TGTGCCAGCAGTCGGACAGGGGGCTGGAACACCGGGGAGCTGTTTTTT. Its protein product is CASSRTGGWNTGELFF.

CDR3 DNA sequence: TGTGCCAGCAGCTTAGCGTTGGGGCTGGGTTCACCCCTCCACTTT. Protein sequence: CASSLALGLGSPLHF. V is TRBV7-8 and J is TRBJ1-6; D perhaps matches TRBD1 (5 bases). Germline V gene sequence: CDR1 SGHVS, CDR2 FQNEAQ. V lost 0 bases, J lost 9 bases, and 12 bases lay in between. There are 15 residues in the CDR3.

The rearrangement joins TRBV7-2 to TRBJ2-2, with 7 bases identical to TRBD1. The length of the CDR3 is 14 residues. CDR1 is SGHTA, CDR2 FQGNSA, per germline. V lost 6 bases, J lost 2 bases, and 3 bases stayed unmatched. CDR3 in amino acids: CASSWDSNTGELFF. The CDR3, as DNA: TGTGCCAGCAGTTGGGACAGTAACACCGGGGAGCTGTTTTTT.

This clonotype was counted ten times or more. V and J are TRBV5-1 and TRBJ2-7, with D possibly matching TRBD1 (6 bases). Germline CDR1 is SGHRS and CDR2 is YFSETQ. Trimming left V 2 bases short and J 2 bases short, with 14 bases between. The CDR3 extends over 15 amino acids. The CDR3 DNA reads as TGCGCCAGCAGCTTCGTCTCGGGACAAACCTACGAGCAGTACTTC. Amino acids: CASSFVSGQTYEQYF. Based on the CDR3 plus reference TRBV5-1 and TRBJ2-7, the full variable domain is KAGVTQTPRYLIKTRGQQVTLSCSPISGHRSVSWYQQTPGQGLQFLFEYFSETQRNKGNFPGRFSGRQFSNSRSEMNVSTLELGDSALYLCASSFVSGQTYEQYFGPGTRLTVT.

The CDR3 region is CASSSGGEPRSPLHF. CDR3 coding DNA: TGTGCCAGCAGTTCGGGAGGGGAGCCTCGTTCACCCCTCCACTTT. V gene TRBV2 combines with J gene TRBJ1-6; D is possibly TRBD1 (5 bases). The germline gives CDR1 SNHLY, CDR2 FYNNEI. The V and J ends lost 5 bases and 9 bases respectively, with 17 bases between them. This CDR3 comprises 15 residues.

Only a few counts were recorded for this clonotype. This chain connects TRBV18 to TRBJ2-7; 11 positions agree with TRBD1. J was trimmed by 2 bases and V by 5 bases; bases with no gene match: 8. The CDR3 is 16 amino acids. Per the germline V gene, CDR1 is KGHSH and CDR2 is LQKENI. The CDR3 DNA sequence: TGTGCCAGCTCATCGGGAGGACAGGGGGCTGCCTACGAGCAGTACTTC. Translating it yields CASSSGGQGAAYEQYF.

The sample holds a few counts of this clonotype. The chain links TRBV5-1 to TRBJ1-5; a possible D gene is TRBD1 (6 bases). Trimming took off 1 base at V and 5 bases at J, with 10 bases between the two ends. CDR1 and CDR2 from the germline V gene are SGHRS and YFSETQ. This CDR3 region has 14 residues. DNA of the CDR3: TGCGCCAGCAGCTTGTCAGGGGTAGATCAGCCCCAGCATTTT. Its protein is CASSLSGVDQPQHF.

This clonotype has just a few counts. V usage is TRBV7-2 and J usage is TRBJ2-7, with D tentatively TRBD2 (6 bases). Germline CDR1 and CDR2: SGHTA and FQGNSA. The V gene lost 7 bases and the J gene lost 9 bases, with 19 bases spanning the gap. The CDR3 runs 13 residues. CDR3 in DNA: TGTGCCAGCACCCTAAACTGGGGGGAAGGGCAGTACTTC. This sequence encodes CASTLNWGEGQYF.

This clonotype was picked up a small number of times. V is TRBV5-1 and J is TRBJ2-7; 9 bases line up with TRBD1. The CDR3 spans 15 residues. CDR1 is SGHRS and CDR2 is YFSETQ in the germline V gene. Trimming removed 3 bases from V and 2 bases from J; junction bases left unmatched: 6. The CDR3, as DNA: TGCGCCAGCAGCTGGGACAGGGTCCCGGCCTACGAGCAGTACTTC. This sequence encodes CASSWDRVPAYEQYF.

The chain joins TRBV12-3 or TRBV12-4 to TRBJ2-5; D is perhaps TRBD1 or TRBD2 (6 bases each). This CDR3 region has 16 residues. Trimming removed 6 bases from V and 3 bases from J, with 20 bases in between. The CDR3 loop reads CASSPGAGMLKETQYF. The CDR3 DNA reads as TGTGCCAGCAGCCCGGGGGCCGGGATGTTAAAAGAGACCCAGTACTTC.

The chain links TRBV5-5 to TRBJ2-5; tentatively, D is TRBD2 (7 bases). The germline V gene encodes CDR1 SGHKS and CDR2 YYEKEE (reference sequence). Trimming shortened V by 5 bases and J by 1 base, and 18 bases separated the two germline ends. The CDR3 covers 16 residues. The DNA of the CDR3 is TGTGCCAGCAGTTCGTCGGGAGGAGGGGGCCAAGAGACCCAGTACTTC. Translating gives CASSSSGGGGQETQYF.

This clonotype was detected only a few times. The rearrangement uses TRBV7-6 and TRBJ2-7, with D unclear. Per the germline V gene, CDR1 is SGHVS and CDR2 is FNYEAQ. V was trimmed by 1 base and J by 6 bases, leaving 10 bases between them. The CDR3 length is 13 residues. The CDR3 coding sequence is TGTGCCAGCAGCTTAGGACCCCCCGCCGAGCAGTACTTC. Its protein product is CASSLGPPAEQYF.

The J gene is TRBJ2-4, the V gene TRBV5-1; 9 nucleotides match TRBD2. V gave up 1 base and J gave up 0 bases; unmatched junction bases: 8. Germline lookup yields CDR1 SGHRS and CDR2 YFSETQ. The CDR3 consists of 18 residues. This CDR3 reads CASSLFASGELAKNIQYF. For the CDR3, the DNA is TGCGCCAGCAGCTTGTTTGCTAGCGGGGAGCTAGCCAAAAACATTCAGTACTTC.

The rearrangement links TRBV7-2 to TRBJ2-6, with 7 bases aligning to TRBD1. The CDR3 has 15 residues. J lost 4 bases, V lost 5 bases, and 5 bases had no gene match. Germline V gene sequence: CDR1 SGHTA, CDR2 FQGNSA. The CDR3 nucleotides read TGTGCCAGCAGCGCCGACAGGGCCGGGGCCAACGTCCTGACTTTC. As protein: CASSADRAGANVLTF.